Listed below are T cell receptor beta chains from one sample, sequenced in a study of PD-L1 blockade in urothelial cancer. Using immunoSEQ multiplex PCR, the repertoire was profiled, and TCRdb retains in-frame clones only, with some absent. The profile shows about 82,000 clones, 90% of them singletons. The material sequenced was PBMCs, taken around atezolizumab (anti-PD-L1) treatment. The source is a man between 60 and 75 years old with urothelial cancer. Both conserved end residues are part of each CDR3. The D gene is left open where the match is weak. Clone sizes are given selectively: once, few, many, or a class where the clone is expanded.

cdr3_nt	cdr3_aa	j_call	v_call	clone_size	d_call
TGCGCCAGCAGCCATGGTCCGGGACTAGCGGGGGGGCCTTGGACAGATACGCAGTATTTT	CASSHGPGLAGGPWTDTQYF	TRBJ2-3	TRBV4-3	.	TRBD2
TGTGCCAGCGGCCCCCGGCGGACAGAGAGCTATGGCTACACCTTC	CASGPRRTESYGYTF	TRBJ1-2	TRBV7-2	.	.
TGCAGCGCACAGGGCGTTGGTCAGCCCCAGCATTTT	CSAQGVGQPQHF	TRBJ1-5	TRBV29-1	.	.
TGCGCCAGCAGCCAAGGCCGACAGGTCTTGAACACTGAAGCTTTCTTT	CASSQGRQVLNTEAFF	TRBJ1-1	TRBV4-3	.	.
TGCGCCTCTGGTCCGAGCGGGAGTACAAATGAGCAGTTCTTC	CASGPSGSTNEQFF	TRBJ2-1	TRBV10-1	.	TRBD2
TGCAGCGCCCGGGACACCCAGGGGGAGACCCAGTACTTC	CSARDTQGETQYF	TRBJ2-5	TRBV29-1	.	.
TGCGCCAGCAGCTCATTGGAAGCTTTCTTT	CASSSLEAFF	TRBJ1-1	TRBV5-1	.	.
TGTGCCAGCAGCGTGGGCACGAACCATTATAACACTGAAGCTTTCTTT	CASSVGTNHYNTEAFF	TRBJ1-1	TRBV9	.	.
TGTGCCAGCAGCACCGGGGGCACAGATACGCAGTATTTT	CASSTGGTDTQYF	TRBJ2-3	TRBV9	once	.
TGTGCCAGCAGTTCGGTAGGACAGGGGCCCTATGGCTACACCTTC	CASSSVGQGPYGYTF	TRBJ1-2	TRBV27	.	TRBD1
TGTGCCTGGAGTGCCAGGACAACTAATGAAAAACTGTTTTTT	CAWSARTTNEKLFF	TRBJ1-4	TRBV30	few	.
TGCAGCGTTGTCGGGGGTAACTATGGCTACACCTTC	CSVVGGNYGYTF	TRBJ1-2	TRBV29-1	.	.
TGTGCCAGCAGCTTCCGGACAGGGAACACTGAAGCTTTCTTT	CASSFRTGNTEAFF	TRBJ1-1	TRBV7-2	.	TRBD1
TGCGCCAGCAGCTTGGTATCCGTCACAGATACGCAGTATTTT	CASSLVSVTDTQYF	TRBJ2-3	TRBV5-1	.	.
TGCGCCACCAAAGAGACTAGCGGGTCCGGGGAGCTGTTTTTT	CATKETSGSGELFF	TRBJ2-2	TRBV5-1	.	TRBD2
TGTGCCAGCAGCTATACTGGACAGGGTAGTATTTACGAGCAGTACTTC	CASSYTGQGSIYEQYF	TRBJ2-7	TRBV7-9	.	TRBD1
TGTGCCAGCAGCTTGGAAGTTACAGGGTACGAGCAGTACTTC	CASSLEVTGYEQYF	TRBJ2-7	TRBV5-6	few	.
TGCAGCGTGACCCGGGACAGCTACGAGCAGTACTTC	CSVTRDSYEQYF	TRBJ2-7	TRBV29-1	.	TRBD1
TGCGCCAGCAGCCAAGTGGGCGGGGCGATTGAAGCTTTCTTT	CASSQVGGAIEAFF	TRBJ1-1	TRBV4-1	few	.
TGTGCCAGCAGCTTAGCCGGGACAGGGGCCTACAATGAGCAGTTCTTC	CASSLAGTGAYNEQFF	TRBJ2-1	TRBV7-8	.	TRBD1
TGTGCCAGCAGTTACTCGGAGGGCGGGCCTGAAGCTTTCTTT	CASSYSEGGPEAFF	TRBJ1-1	TRBV6-6	.	.
TGTGCCAGCAGCCCGAACGCGGGGGGGCCCGTGACCCAGTACTTC	CASSPNAGGPVTQYF	TRBJ2-5	TRBV7-2	.	TRBD2
TGCAGTGCTAGAAGTCGGGCTGAAGCTTTCTTT	CSARSRAEAFF	TRBJ1-1	TRBV20-1	.	.
TGTGCCAGCAGTGATCTTTGGCTAGCGGGAGGGGCCCATGAGCAGTTCTTC	CASSDLWLAGGAHEQFF	TRBJ2-1	TRBV2	.	TRBD2
TGTGCCAGCAGCACAGGGAATCGGAACACCATATATTTT	CASSTGNRNTIYF	TRBJ1-3	TRBV2	once	.
TGTGCCAGCAGCTTAGGGGTGTCTAGCACCGGGGAGCTGTTTTTT	CASSLGVSSTGELFF	TRBJ2-2	TRBV7-6	.	.
TGTGCCAGCACCCCCCGGGGGACCAACACCGGGGAGCTGTTTTTT	CASTPRGTNTGELFF	TRBJ2-2	TRBV7-2	.	.
TGCGCCAGCAGCTTTCTTGGGACAGGGGCTACAGATACGCAGTATTTT	CASSFLGTGATDTQYF	TRBJ2-3	TRBV5-1	.	TRBD1
TGTGCCAGCAGTGAAGCGTATGCGAGCACAGATACGCAGTATTTT	CASSEAYASTDTQYF	TRBJ2-3	TRBV6-1	.	.
TGTGCCAGCAGCCTAATTAGCGGGGGGTACACAGATACGCAGTATTTT	CASSLISGGYTDTQYF	TRBJ2-3	TRBV4-2	.	TRBD2
TGTGCCATCAGTGAGTCTGGCGGGCAAGAGACCCAGTACTTC	CAISESGGQETQYF	TRBJ2-5	TRBV10-3	once	.
TGTGCCAGCTCACCACCTTCTGACAGGGGGCTGACCGGGGAGCTGTTTTTT	CASSPPSDRGLTGELFF	TRBJ2-2	TRBV18	.	TRBD1
TGTGCCAGCAGTTATAGCGAGGGAGTCGGAAACACCATATATTTT	CASSYSEGVGNTIYF	TRBJ1-3	TRBV6-5	.	.
TGTGCCAGCAGTATACCGGGACAGACTAACACTGAAGCTTTCTTT	CASSIPGQTNTEAFF	TRBJ1-1	TRBV6-6	.	TRBD1
TGTGCCAGCAGCGGACAGGGGGCAGGCGGTGAAAAACTGTTTTTT	CASSGQGAGGEKLFF	TRBJ1-4	TRBV2	few	TRBD1
TGTGCCAGCAGCGCTAGCACCGGGGAGCTGTTTTTT	CASSASTGELFF	TRBJ2-2	TRBV9	.	.
TGTGCCAGCAGCGACACCTCTAGCGGGGGACCATACAATGAGCAGTTCTTC	CASSDTSSGGPYNEQFF	TRBJ2-1	TRBV7-3	.	TRBD2
TGTGCCAGCAGTTACACGGGACAGGTCGGCCTTCAGCCCCAGCATTTT	CASSYTGQVGLQPQHF	TRBJ1-5	TRBV6-6	.	TRBD1
TGTGCCAGCAGCCGAACAGGGGGTAACTATGGCTACACCTTC	CASSRTGGNYGYTF	TRBJ1-2	TRBV5-8	.	TRBD1
TGTGCCAGCAGTCCAAGACAGGGGAGGAATCAGCCCCAGCATTTT	CASSPRQGRNQPQHF	TRBJ1-5	TRBV27	few	TRBD1
TGCGCCAGCAGCCAGGGACTAGCGGGAGGGTACGAGCAGTACTTC	CASSQGLAGGYEQYF	TRBJ2-7	TRBV4-1	.	TRBD2
TGCGCCAGCAGCCAAAGGGCGGGGGGTCTCTACAATGAGCAGTTCTTC	CASSQRAGGLYNEQFF	TRBJ2-1	TRBV4-3	.	TRBD2
TGTGCCAGCCGGGTAACACAGGGGTACGAGCAGTACTTC	CASRVTQGYEQYF	TRBJ2-7	TRBV27	.	TRBD1
TGTGCCAGCTCACCCACACACGATCGAAACACTGAAGCTTTCTTT	CASSPTHDRNTEAFF	TRBJ1-1	TRBV18	.	.
TGTGCCAGCAGCTTGGTTGGGGGAGGGCCTGTTCAGGAGACCCAGTACTTC	CASSLVGGGPVQETQYF	TRBJ2-5	TRBV5-8	.	TRBD2
TGTGCCAGCAGCTTATCAGGAAGTCAGCCCCAGCATTTT	CASSLSGSQPQHF	TRBJ1-5	TRBV7-2	once	.